This TCR beta chain was obtained from a study of T cell responses to AZD1222 COVID-19 vaccine. Study in general: Whether given at about 4 or about 12 weeks, second doses were pooled.

The data were produced by immunoSEQ multiplex PCR, yet TCRdb's version contains in-frame clones alone and is incomplete. Here the sample spans approximately 180,000 clones, over 80% being singletons. Study-wide results and limits: Among vaccine-associated CD4 TCRs, coverage spanned spike, with dominance at 160-218 and 743-854. The sample set comprised mostly white British donors with more females, and clonal diversity was possibly underestimated. With two AZD1222 doses given, Spike-specific TCR breadth and depth both rose.

Germline CDR1 and CDR2: KGHSH and LQKENI. The CDR3 is 16 amino acids. Trimming removed 0 bases from V and 3 bases from J; junction bases left unmatched: 6. The count of this clone is one. As yet, its antigen is unknown. This chain links TRBV18 with TRBJ1-1, with 8 bases that match TRBD1. This TCR came from an adult in good health. Sequencing was performed on peripheral blood, taken on day 0 of AZD1222 vaccination. Here the CDR3 reads CASSPPGQGVHTEAFF. Written as DNA, the CDR3 is TGTGCCAGCTCACCACCCGGACAGGGAGTACACACTGAAGCTTTCTTT.